The clone carrying this T cell receptor beta chain showed up just a few times. The V end was cut by 4 bases, the J end by 5 bases, with 14 bases between. Germline values: CDR1 LGHNT, CDR2 FRNRAP. This CDR3 is 15 amino acids long. This sample was taken from a study of blood T cell repertoires in COVID-19. Authors' processing steps: Quantification of nucleated cells was approximated via reference gene primer amplification. The assay was immunoSEQ multiplex PCR, and TCRdb's table has in-frame clones only and misses some. V, J and clone size are those of that table, while D and trimming were read from the DNA. The sample has under 300,000 clones, around 78% seen once.

The chain employs TRBV12-5 and TRBJ2-2, with a possible D match to TRBD2 (6 bases). The receptor was derived from a man between 60 and 70 years old who had recovered from COVID-19. The material sequenced was peripheral blood. The CDR3 here is CASGYGGVGTGELFF. The CDR3 DNA follows: TGTGCTAGTGGTTATGGAGGGGTGGGGACCGGGGAGCTGTTTTTT.